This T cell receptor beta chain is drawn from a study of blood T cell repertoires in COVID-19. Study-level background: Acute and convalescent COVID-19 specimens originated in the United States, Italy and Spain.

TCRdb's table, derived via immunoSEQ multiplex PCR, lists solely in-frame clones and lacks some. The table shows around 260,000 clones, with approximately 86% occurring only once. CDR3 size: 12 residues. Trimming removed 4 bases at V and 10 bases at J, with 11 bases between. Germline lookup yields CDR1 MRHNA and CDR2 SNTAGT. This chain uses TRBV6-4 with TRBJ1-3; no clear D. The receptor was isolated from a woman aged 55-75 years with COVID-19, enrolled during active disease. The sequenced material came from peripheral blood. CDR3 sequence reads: CASSVLRTTIYF. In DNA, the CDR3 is TGTGCCAGCAGTGTATTACGGACTACCATATATTTT.